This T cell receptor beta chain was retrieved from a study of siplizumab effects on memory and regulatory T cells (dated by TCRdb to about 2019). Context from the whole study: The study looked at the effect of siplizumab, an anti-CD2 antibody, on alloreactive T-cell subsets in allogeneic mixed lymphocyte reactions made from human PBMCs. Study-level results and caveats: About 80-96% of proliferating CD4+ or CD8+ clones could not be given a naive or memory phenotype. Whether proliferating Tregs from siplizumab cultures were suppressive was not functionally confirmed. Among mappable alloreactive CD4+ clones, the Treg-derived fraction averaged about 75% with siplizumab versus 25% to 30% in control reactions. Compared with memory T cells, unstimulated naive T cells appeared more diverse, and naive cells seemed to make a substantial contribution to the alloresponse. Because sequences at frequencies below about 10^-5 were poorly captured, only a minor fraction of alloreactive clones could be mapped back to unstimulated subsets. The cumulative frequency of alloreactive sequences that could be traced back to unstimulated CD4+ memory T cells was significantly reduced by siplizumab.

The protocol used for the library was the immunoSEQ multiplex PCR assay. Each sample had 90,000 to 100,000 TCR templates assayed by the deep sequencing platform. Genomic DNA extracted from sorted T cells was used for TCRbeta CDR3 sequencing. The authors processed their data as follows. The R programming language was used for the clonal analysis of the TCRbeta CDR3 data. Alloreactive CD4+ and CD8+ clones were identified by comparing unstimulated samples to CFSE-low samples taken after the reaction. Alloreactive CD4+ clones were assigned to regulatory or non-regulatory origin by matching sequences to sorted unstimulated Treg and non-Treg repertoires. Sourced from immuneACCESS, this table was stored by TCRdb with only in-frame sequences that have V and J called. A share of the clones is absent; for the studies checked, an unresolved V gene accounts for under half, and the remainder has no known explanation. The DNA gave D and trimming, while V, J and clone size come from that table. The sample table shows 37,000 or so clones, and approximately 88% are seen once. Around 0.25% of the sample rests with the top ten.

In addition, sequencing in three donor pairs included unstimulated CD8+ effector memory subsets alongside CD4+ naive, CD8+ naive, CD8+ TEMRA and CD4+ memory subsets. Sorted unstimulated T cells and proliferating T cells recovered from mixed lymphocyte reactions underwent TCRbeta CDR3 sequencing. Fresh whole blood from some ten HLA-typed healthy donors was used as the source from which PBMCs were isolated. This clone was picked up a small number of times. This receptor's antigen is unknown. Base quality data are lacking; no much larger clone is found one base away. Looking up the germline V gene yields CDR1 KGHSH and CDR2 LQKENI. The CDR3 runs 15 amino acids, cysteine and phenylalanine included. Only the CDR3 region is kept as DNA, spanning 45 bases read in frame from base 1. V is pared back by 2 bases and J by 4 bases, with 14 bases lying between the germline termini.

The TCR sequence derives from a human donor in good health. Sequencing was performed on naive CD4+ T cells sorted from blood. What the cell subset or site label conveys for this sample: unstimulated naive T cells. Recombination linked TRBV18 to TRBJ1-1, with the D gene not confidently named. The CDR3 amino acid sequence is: CASSPRVSEGTEAFF. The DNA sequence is TGTGCCAGCTCACCAAGGGTATCGGAGGGCACTGAAGCTTTCTTT. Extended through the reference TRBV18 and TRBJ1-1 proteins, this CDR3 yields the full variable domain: NAGVMQNPRHLVRRRGQEARLRCSPMKGHSHVYWYRQLPEEGLKFMVYLQKENIIDESGMPKERFSAEFPKEGPSILRIQQVVRGDSAAYFCASSPRVSEGTEAFFGQGTRLTVV.